The following is a TCR beta chain sequence with its context. The data derive from a study of blood T cell repertoires in COVID-19. Study summary: Material from acute and convalescent COVID-19 was sourced from the United States, Italy and Spain. PBMCs, B-cell-depleted T cells, or T cells provided the cDNA or gDNA that made up the material.

In the original workflow: Nucleated cell counts were estimated from reference gene primer amplification. The table came from immunoSEQ multiplex PCR; TCRdb's copy has only in-frame clones and leaves some out. The V and J calls and clone size were taken over from that table, and D and trimming were inferred from the DNA. The sample lists 160,000 or so clones, about four fifths seen once, with about 6.5% in the top ten. This receptor was obtained from a man aged 70 or older with active or convalescent COVID-19. The sample consisted of peripheral blood.

The CDR3 DNA is TGTGCCTGGAGTGTAGGGGATGGCCGGGAGCTGTTTTTT. This sequence encodes CAWSVGDGRELFF. The chain couples TRBV30 to TRBJ2-2; possible D gene TRBD1, 5 bases. The CDR3 totals 13 residues. The V gene's germline CDR1 is GTSNPN and CDR2 SVGIG (reference sequence). Trimming shortened V by 0 bases and J by 9 bases, and 11 bases separated the two germline ends.